This T cell receptor beta chain derives from a study of CD4+ T cells in melanoma. Study-wide results and caveats: Neoantigen-specific CD4+ T cells in melanoma reportedly had diverse differentiation states. CD8+ T cell, macrophage and B cell function reportedly correlated with neoantigen-specific CD4+ T cells.

Some clones are missing from TCRdb's copy, which holds only in-frame ones; the method was immunoSEQ multiplex PCR. The sample includes about 55,000 clones, 60% to 80% of them seen just once. The CDR3 is made up of 14 amino acids. V lost 1 base to trimming and J lost 12 bases, with 15 bases between them. CDR1 SGHVS and CDR2 FQNEAQ come from the germline V gene. Notes on this clone: The antigen remains undetermined.

This receptor was taken from a human donor with melanoma. The chain is built from TRBV7-8 and TRBJ1-4; a weak D match, TRBD1 (5 bases). Input material: tumor tissue. The CDR3 reads CASSLGVARGELFF. CDR3 DNA: TGTGCCAGCAGCTTAGGCGTAGCGCGGGGGGAACTGTTTTTT.